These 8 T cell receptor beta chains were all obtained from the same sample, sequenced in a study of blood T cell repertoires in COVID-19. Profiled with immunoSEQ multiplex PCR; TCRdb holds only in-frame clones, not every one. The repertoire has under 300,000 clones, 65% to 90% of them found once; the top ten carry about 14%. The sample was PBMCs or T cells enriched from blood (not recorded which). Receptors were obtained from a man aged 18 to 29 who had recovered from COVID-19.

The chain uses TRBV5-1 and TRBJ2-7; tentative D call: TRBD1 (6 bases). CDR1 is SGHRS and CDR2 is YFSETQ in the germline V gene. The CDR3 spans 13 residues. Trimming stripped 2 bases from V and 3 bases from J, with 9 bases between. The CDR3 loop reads CASSLDRYYEQYF. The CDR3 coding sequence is TGCGCCAGCAGCTTAGACAGGTACTACGAGCAGTACTTC.

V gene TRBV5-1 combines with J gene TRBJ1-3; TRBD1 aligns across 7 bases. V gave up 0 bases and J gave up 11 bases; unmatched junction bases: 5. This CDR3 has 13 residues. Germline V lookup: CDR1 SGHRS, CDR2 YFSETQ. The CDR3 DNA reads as TGCGCCAGCAGCTTGGCAGGGGGAGAAGCCATATATTTT. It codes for CASSLAGGEAIYF.

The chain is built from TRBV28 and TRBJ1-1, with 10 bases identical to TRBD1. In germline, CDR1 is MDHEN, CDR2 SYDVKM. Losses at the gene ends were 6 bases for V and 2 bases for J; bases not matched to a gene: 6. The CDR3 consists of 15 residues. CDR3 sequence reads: CASRRDRGPNTEAFF. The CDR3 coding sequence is TGTGCCAGCAGACGCGACAGGGGGCCCAACACTGAAGCTTTCTTT.

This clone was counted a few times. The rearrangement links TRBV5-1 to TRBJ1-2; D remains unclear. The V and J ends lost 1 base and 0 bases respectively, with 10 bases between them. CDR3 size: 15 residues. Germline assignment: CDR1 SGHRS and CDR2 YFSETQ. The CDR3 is CASSLLQSANYGYTF. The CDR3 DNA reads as TGCGCCAGCAGCTTGCTGCAGTCTGCTAACTATGGCTACACCTTC. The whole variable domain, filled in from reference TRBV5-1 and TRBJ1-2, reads KAGVTQTPRYLIKTRGQQVTLSCSPISGHRSVSWYQQTPGQGLQFLFEYFSETQRNKGNFPGRFSGRQFSNSRSEMNVSTLELGDSALYLCASSLLQSANYGYTFGSGTRLTVV.

This chain's CDR3 is CASSLGRVMNTEAFF. The CDR3 nucleotides are TGTGCCAGCAGCTTGGGACGGGTCATGAACACTGAAGCTTTCTTT. The chain carries TRBV5-7 and TRBJ1-1, with D hard to call. Being an ORF, TRBV5-7 has a function that is uncertain. The CDR3 is 15 residues long. The V end lost 0 bases, the J end lost 0 bases, and 9 bases lay between the germline ends.

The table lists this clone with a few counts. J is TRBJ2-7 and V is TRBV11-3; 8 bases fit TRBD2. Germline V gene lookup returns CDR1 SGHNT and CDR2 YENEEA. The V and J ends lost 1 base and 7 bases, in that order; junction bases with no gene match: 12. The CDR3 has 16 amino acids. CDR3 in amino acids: CASSLGPGLGRWEQYF. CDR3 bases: TGTGCCAGCAGCTTAGGTCCGGGACTAGGTCGTTGGGAGCAGTACTTC. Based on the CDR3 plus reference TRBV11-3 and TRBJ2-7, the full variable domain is EAGVVQSPRYKIIEKKQPVAFWCNPISGHNTLYWYLQNLGQGPELLIRYENEEAVDDSQLPKDRFSAERLKGVDSTLKIQPAELGDSAVYLCASSLGPGLGRWEQYFGPGTRLTVT.

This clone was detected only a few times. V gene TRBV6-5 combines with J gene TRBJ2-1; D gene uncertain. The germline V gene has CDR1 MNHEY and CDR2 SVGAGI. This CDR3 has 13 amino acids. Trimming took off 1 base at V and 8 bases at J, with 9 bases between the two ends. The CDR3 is CASSYLGVDEQFF. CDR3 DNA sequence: TGTGCCAGCAGTTACTTGGGCGTCGATGAGCAGTTCTTC.

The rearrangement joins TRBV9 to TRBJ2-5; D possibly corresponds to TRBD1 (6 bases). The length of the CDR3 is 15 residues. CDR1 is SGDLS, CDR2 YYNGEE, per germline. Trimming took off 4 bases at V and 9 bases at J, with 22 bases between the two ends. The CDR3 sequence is CASSPSRGSSGAQYF. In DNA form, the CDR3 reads TGTGCCAGCAGCCCGAGTAGGGGGAGCTCTGGGGCCCAGTACTTC. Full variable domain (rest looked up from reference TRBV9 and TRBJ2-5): DSGVTQTPKHLITATGQRVTLRCSPRSGDLSVYWYQQSLDQGLQFLIQYYNGEERAKGNILERFSAQQFPDLHSELNLSSLELGDSALYFCASSPSRGSSGAQYFGPGTRLLVL.